What follows is one TCR beta chain and its context. This specimen comes from a study of blood T cell repertoires in COVID-19. Background on the study: Samples of COVID-19 (acute and convalescent) were obtained from the United States, Italy and Spain. PBMCs, B-cell-depleted T cells, or T cells were the source of the cDNA or gDNA that made up the material.

Authors' processing steps: The assay estimated nucleated cells by amplifying reference gene primers. Sequencing was performed with immunoSEQ multiplex PCR; in TCRdb, only in-frame clones are kept and a portion is missing. V and J calls and clone size follow that table, whereas D and trimming were derived from the DNA. The repertoire consists of 53,000 or so clones, with 90% occurring once and the leading ten covering around 3.1%. The source is a human donor in a cohort sampled during active COVID-19. Sequencing was carried out using peripheral blood.

The CDR3 sequence is CASRDTGVYTEAFF. Here the CDR3 DNA reads TGTGCCAGCAGGGACACAGGGGTATACACTGAAGCTTTCTTT. This chain connects TRBV2 to TRBJ1-1, with TRBD1 matching over 7 bases. The germline CDR1 and CDR2 sequences are SNHLY and FYNNEI. V shed 6 bases and J 3 bases; nucleotides not matched to a gene: 7. The CDR3 consists of 14 residues.